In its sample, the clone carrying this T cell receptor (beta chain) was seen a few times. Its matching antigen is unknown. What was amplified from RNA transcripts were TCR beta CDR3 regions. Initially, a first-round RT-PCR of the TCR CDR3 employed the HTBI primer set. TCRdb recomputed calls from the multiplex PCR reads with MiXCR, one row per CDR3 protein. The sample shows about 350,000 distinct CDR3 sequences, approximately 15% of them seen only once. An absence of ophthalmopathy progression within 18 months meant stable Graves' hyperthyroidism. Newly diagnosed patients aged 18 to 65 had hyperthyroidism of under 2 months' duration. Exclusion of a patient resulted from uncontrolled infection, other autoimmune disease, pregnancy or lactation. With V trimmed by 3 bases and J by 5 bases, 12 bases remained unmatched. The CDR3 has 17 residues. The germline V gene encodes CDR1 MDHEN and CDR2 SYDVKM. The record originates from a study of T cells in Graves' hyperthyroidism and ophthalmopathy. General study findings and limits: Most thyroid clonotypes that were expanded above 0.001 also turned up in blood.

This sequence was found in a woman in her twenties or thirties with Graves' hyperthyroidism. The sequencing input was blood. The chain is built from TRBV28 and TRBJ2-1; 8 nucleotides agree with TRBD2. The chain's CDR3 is CASSFALGLGRDNEQFF. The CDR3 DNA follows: TGTGCCAGCAGTTTTGCTCTGGGACTAGGTAGGGACAATGAGCAGTTCTTC.